This entry describes one T cell receptor beta chain. Its antigen is undetermined. Subsequent to 10 days of culture, CD4+ T cells were isolated. Of the BNT162b2 and mRNA-1273 vaccines, participants received two doses of one or the other. All vaccine recipients tested negative for nucleocapsid antibodies and had never contracted SARS-CoV-2 infection. On day 3 and again on day 7, half the medium was replaced with IL-2 medium. Germline CDR1 LGHNT, CDR2 FRNRAP. The CDR3 totals 15 residues. J was trimmed by 4 bases and V by 1 base; bases with no gene match: 4. Data came from immunoSEQ multiplex PCR; TCRdb stores just in-frame clones and leaves some out. In the table there are tens of thousands of clones, 73% of which are singletons. This sample was taken from a study of vaccination effects on CD4 cells after COVID-19. Study in general: IL-2 at 9 to 10 IU/ml and peptides at about 10 ug/ml were added to cultured PBMC, fewer than 2.5 million per well.

Broader study findings: Late post-vaccination samples showed marked contraction of infection- and vaccine-induced clones.

The sample consisted of CD4+ T cells from PBMCs cultured without peptide, taken after COVID-19 vaccination. The chain couples TRBV12-5 to TRBJ2-1; 7 bases map to TRBD2. The receptor was derived from a human donor who received a COVID-19 vaccine. The CDR3 sequence: CASGLGQGGYNEQFF. CDR3 DNA: TGTGCTAGTGGTTTGGGCCAGGGAGGGTACAATGAGCAGTTCTTC.